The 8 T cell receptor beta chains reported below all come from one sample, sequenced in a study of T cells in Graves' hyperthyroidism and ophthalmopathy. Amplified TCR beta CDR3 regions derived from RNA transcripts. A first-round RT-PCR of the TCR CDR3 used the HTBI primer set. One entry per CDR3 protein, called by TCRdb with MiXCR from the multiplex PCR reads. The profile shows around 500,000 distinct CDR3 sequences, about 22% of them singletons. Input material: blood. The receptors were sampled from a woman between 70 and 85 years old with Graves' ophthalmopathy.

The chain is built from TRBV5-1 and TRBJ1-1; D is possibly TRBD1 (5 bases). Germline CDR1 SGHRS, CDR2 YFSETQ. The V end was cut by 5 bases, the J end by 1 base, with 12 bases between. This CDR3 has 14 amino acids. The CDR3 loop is CASRKGHPNTEAFF. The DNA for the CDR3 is TGCGCCAGCAGGAAGGGGCACCCGAACACTGAAGCTTTCTTT.

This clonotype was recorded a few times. The CDR3: CASSLTSGRSGANVLTF. CDR3 DNA: TGTGCCAGCAGCTTGACTAGCGGGAGGTCTGGGGCCAACGTCCTGACTTTC. V is TRBV11-2 and J is TRBJ2-6; TRBD2 agrees at 13 bases. Germline CDR1 and CDR2: SGHAT and FQNNGV. This CDR3 is built from 17 residues. V was clipped by 3 bases and J by 1 base; unmatched bases: 0. The full variable domain, in which reference TRBV11-2 and TRBJ2-6 provide the parts outside the CDR3, is EAGVAQSPRYKIIEKRQSVAFWCNPISGHATLYWYQQILGQGPKLLIQFQNNGVVDDSQLPKDRFSAERLKGVDSTLKIQPAKLEDSAVYLCASSLTSGRSGANVLTFGAGSRLTVL.

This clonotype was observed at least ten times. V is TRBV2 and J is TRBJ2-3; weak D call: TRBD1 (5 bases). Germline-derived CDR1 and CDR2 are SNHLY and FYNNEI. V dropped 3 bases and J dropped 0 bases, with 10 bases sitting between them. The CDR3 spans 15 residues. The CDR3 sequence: CASSEGRQSTDTQYF. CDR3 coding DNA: TGTGCCAGCAGTGAGGGCAGACAGAGCACAGATACGCAGTATTTT.

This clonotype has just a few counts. CDR3 coding DNA: TGTGCCAGCAGTTCCGCCGCGGGGGGGGGAACTAACTATGGCTACACCTTC. Its protein is CASSSAAGGGTNYGYTF. V usage is TRBV28 and J usage is TRBJ1-2, with a tentative D call TRBD1 (5 bases). With 4 bases removed from V and 0 bases from J, the gap between germline ends came to 18 bases. The CDR3 extends over 17 amino acids. Germline loops: CDR1 MDHEN, CDR2 SYDVKM.

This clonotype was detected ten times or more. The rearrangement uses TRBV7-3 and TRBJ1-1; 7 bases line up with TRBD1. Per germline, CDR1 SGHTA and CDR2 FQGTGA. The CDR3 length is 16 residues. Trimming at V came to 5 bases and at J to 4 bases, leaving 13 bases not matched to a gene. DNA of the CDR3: TGTGCCAGCAGCCGTACAGGGGCCACCCGTGGCACTGAAGCTTTCTTT. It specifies CASSRTGATRGTEAFF.

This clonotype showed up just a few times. The CDR3 DNA follows: TGCGCCAGCAGCGCCGGACCCTCCTTATACAATGAGCAGTTCTTC. Translation gives CASSAGPSLYNEQFF. The chain is built from TRBV5-1 and TRBJ2-1; D is undetermined. Trimming shortened V by 4 bases and J by 4 bases, and 15 bases separated the two germline ends. The CDR3 sequence is 15 residues long. Germline V lookup: CDR1 SGHRS, CDR2 YFSETQ.

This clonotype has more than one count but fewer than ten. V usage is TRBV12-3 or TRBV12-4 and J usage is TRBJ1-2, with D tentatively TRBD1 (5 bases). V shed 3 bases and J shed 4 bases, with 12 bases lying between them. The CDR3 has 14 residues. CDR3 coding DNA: TGTGCCAGCAGTTTTAGGGGTCGTGGCTATGGCTACACCTTC. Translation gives CASSFRGRGYGYTF.

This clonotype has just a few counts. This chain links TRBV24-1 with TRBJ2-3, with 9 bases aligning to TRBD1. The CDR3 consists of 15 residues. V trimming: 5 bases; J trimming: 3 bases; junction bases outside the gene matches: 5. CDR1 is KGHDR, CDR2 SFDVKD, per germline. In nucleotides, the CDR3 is TGTGCCACCAGTGCCCTGACAGGGGGAACAGATACGCAGTATTTT. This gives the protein CATSALTGGTDTQYF.